The 19 T cell receptor beta chains in this list originate from one sample, sequenced in a study of T cell responses to AZD1222 COVID-19 vaccine. Repertoires were generated with immunoSEQ multiplex PCR, while TCRdb's copy carries only in-frame clones and drops some. The sample lists hundreds of thousands of clones; roughly 91% were seen once. This material consisted of peripheral blood, taken on day 0 of MenACWY control vaccination. Every receptor here comes from an adult in good health.

The genes are TRBV18 and TRBJ2-1, with 16 bases lining up with TRBD2. Trimming removed 0 bases from V and 15 bases from J; junction bases left unmatched: 2. The germline CDR1 and CDR2 sequences are KGHSH and LQKENI. The length of the CDR3 is 14 residues. CDR3 in amino acids: CASSPPGLAGGLFF. The CDR3 DNA is TGTGCCAGCTCACCACCGGGACTAGCGGGGGGGTTGTTCTTC.

This chain joins TRBV7-8 and TRBJ1-1, with D possibly matching TRBD1 (5 bases). V lost 5 bases and J 5 bases, leaving 15 bases between the germline ends. There are 14 residues in the CDR3. Germline CDR1 reads SGHVS; CDR2 reads FQNEAQ. CDR3 nucleotides: TGTGCCAGCAGCCCTCGGGAGGGGAGGACTGAAGCTTTCTTT. It yields the protein CASSPREGRTEAFF.

V is TRBV3-1 (or the pseudogene TRBV3-2) and J is TRBJ1-1; tentative D call: TRBD1 (5 bases). CDR3 length: 15 residues. Germline V CDR1 and CDR2: LGHDT, YNNKEL (reference sequence). Trimming pared 1 base from V and 1 base from J, leaving 10 bases between. This chain's CDR3 is CASSQVRGSNTEAFF. The CDR3 nucleotides are TGTGCCAGCAGCCAAGTTCGGGGGTCGAACACTGAAGCTTTCTTT.

CDR3 loop: CSAVRGDEQFF. The CDR3 DNA is TGCAGTGCAGTCAGGGGCGATGAGCAGTTCTTC. The chain is built from TRBV20-1 and TRBJ2-1, with D possibly TRBD1 on 6 matching bases. Per the germline V gene, CDR1 is DFQATT and CDR2 is SNEGSKA (reference sequence). V lost 6 bases, J lost 8 bases, and 11 bases lay in between. This CDR3 is built from 11 residues.

The sample holds a few counts of this clone. The chain links TRBV2 to TRBJ1-1; 12 positions agree with TRBD1. Germline V gene lookup returns CDR1 SNHLY and CDR2 FYNNEI. The CDR3 runs to 14 residues. With 8 bases clipped from V and 6 bases from J, the junction kept 7 bases outside the gene matches. The CDR3 loop reads CASGLGQGASEAFF. CDR3 nucleotides: TGTGCCAGCGGATTGGGACAGGGGGCATCTGAAGCTTTCTTT.

The chain uses TRBV5-1 and TRBJ2-3; 10 nucleotides match TRBD2. The trim removed 0 bases at V and 4 bases at J, leaving 5 bases unmatched. The CDR3 consists of 16 residues. Germline V CDR1 and CDR2: SGHRS, YFSETQ. As DNA, the CDR3 is TGCGCCAGCAGCTTGGCTAGCGGGGGCGGCCCAGATACGCAGTATTTT. Its protein is CASSLASGGGPDTQYF.

This chain uses TRBV6-1 with TRBJ2-7, with TRBD1 matching 8 bases. The junction had 11 bases not matched to a gene; V was cut back by 3 bases and J by 7 bases. This CDR3 region has 15 residues. Germline loops: CDR1 MNHNS, CDR2 SASEGT. CDR3 loop: CASSEAGTGKLEQYF. In DNA, the CDR3 is TGTGCCAGCAGTGAGGCCGGGACAGGCAAGCTAGAGCAGTACTTC.

The genes are TRBV10-1 and TRBJ1-2; perhaps TRBD1 as D (6 bases). The CDR3 consists of 14 residues. In germline, CDR1 is WNHNN, CDR2 SYGVQD (reference sequence). V gave up 3 bases and J gave up 4 bases, with 12 bases separating them. The CDR3 bases are TGCGCCAGCAGTGACGGTGGGGGCCTCTATGGCTACACCTTC. It specifies CASSDGGGLYGYTF.

The chain joins TRBV29-1 to TRBJ2-1, with TRBD2 as a possible D gene (6 bases). V gave up 3 bases and J gave up 3 bases, with 12 bases separating them. Germline V lookup: CDR1 SQVTM, CDR2 ANQGSEA. This CDR3 comprises 14 residues. CDR3 amino acids: CSVDGLAIYNEQFF. The CDR3 DNA reads as TGCAGCGTTGATGGTCTAGCGATCTACAATGAGCAGTTCTTC.

The chain employs TRBV7-9 and TRBJ1-6; D is unresolved. Per the germline V gene, CDR1 is SEHNR and CDR2 is FQNEAQ (reference sequence). This CDR3 is 16 amino acids long. V dropped 0 bases and J dropped 8 bases, with 14 bases sitting between them. For the CDR3, the DNA is TGTGCCAGCAGCTTAGCGTGGACGGGAGGCCATTCACCCCTCCACTTT. It yields the protein CASSLAWTGGHSPLHF.

The V gene is TRBV6-5, the J gene TRBJ1-2; a possible D gene is TRBD1 (6 bases). The CDR3 is 13 amino acids. V lost 5 bases to trimming and J lost 3 bases, with 10 bases between them. Germline V lookup: CDR1 MNHEY, CDR2 SVGAGI. The CDR3 protein is CASSRTVDYGYTF. CDR3 nucleotides: TGTGCCAGCAGTCGGACAGTGGACTATGGCTACACCTTC.

The DNA for the CDR3 is TGTGCCAGCAGCGCCCAGGGACAGGGGCCTCCTCGCCCGACTGAAGCTTTCTTT. It yields the protein CASSAQGQGPPRPTEAFF. V usage is TRBV21-1 and J usage is TRBJ1-1; the DNA was not compared with TRBD1, the D call given in the table. TRBV21-1 is termed a pseudogene. The CDR3 totals 18 residues.

The rearrangement links TRBV5-1 to TRBJ2-7, with 11 nucleotides matching TRBD1. Germline CDR1 reads SGHRS; CDR2 reads YFSETQ. The V segment lost 3 bases and the J segment 6 bases; nucleotides outside the gene matches: 11. The CDR3 sequence is 16 residues long. The CDR3 loop is CASSSRAMGQGGEQYF. CDR3 in DNA: TGCGCCAGCAGCTCACGGGCGATGGGACAGGGGGGCGAGCAGTACTTC.

This chain uses TRBV30 with TRBJ1-4, with TRBD1 matching over 9 bases. V lost 3 bases, J lost 1 base, and 3 bases stayed unmatched. CDR1 GTSNPN and CDR2 SVGIG come from the germline V gene (reference sequence). The CDR3 has 15 residues. The CDR3 protein is CAWSRDRVTNEKLFF. In DNA, the CDR3 is TGTGCCTGGAGCCGGGACAGGGTAACTAATGAAAAACTGTTTTTT. The variable domain in full, with the rest retrieved from reference TRBV30 and TRBJ1-4, is SQTIHQWPATLVQPVGSPLSLECTVEGTSNPNLYWYRQAAGRGLQLLFYSVGIGQISSEVPQNLSASRPQDRQFILSSKKLLLSDSGFYLCAWSRDRVTNEKLFFGSGTQLSVL.

V is TRBV19 and J is TRBJ1-5; 12 bases are shared with TRBD1. Germline V lookup: CDR1 LNHDA, CDR2 SQIVND (reference sequence). The CDR3 spans 13 residues. Trimming removed 10 bases from V and 6 bases from J; junction bases left unmatched: 4. CDR3 sequence reads: CAIGTGGSQPQHF. The CDR3 nucleotides are TGTGCCATAGGGACAGGGGGCAGTCAGCCCCAGCATTTT.

The rearrangement uses TRBV12-3 or TRBV12-4 and TRBJ1-1; a weak D match, TRBD1 (6 bases). The V and J ends lost 4 bases and 7 bases respectively, with 13 bases between them. This CDR3 contains 13 residues. In nucleotides, the CDR3 is TGTGCCAGCAGTTATATGACAGGAATTGAAGCTTTCTTT. Its protein product is CASSYMTGIEAFF.

The V gene is TRBV28, the J gene TRBJ1-5; D is unclear. V was cut by 2 bases and J by 2 bases, with 7 bases left in between. Germline loops: CDR1 MDHEN, CDR2 SYDVKM. The CDR3 extends over 14 amino acids. The CDR3 loop is CASSLGLRNQPQHF. Here the CDR3 DNA reads TGTGCCAGCAGTTTAGGGCTCCGCAATCAGCCCCAGCATTTT. Using reference TRBV28 and TRBJ1-5 for the parts outside the CDR3, the full variable domain is DVKVTQSSRYLVKRTGEKVFLECVQDMDHENMFWYRQDPGLGLRLIYFSYDVKMKEKGDIPEGYSVSREKKERFSLILESASTNQTSMYLCASSLGLRNQPQHFGDGTRLSIL.

V and J are TRBV28 and TRBJ2-7; 8 bases agree with TRBD2. CDR1 is MDHEN, CDR2 SYDVKM, per germline. The CDR3 consists of 12 residues. V lost 5 bases, J lost 6 bases, and 3 bases stayed unmatched. In DNA, the CDR3 is TGTGCCAGCAGTCTCCTAGCGGGCGAGCAGTACTTC. Translating gives CASSLLAGEQYF.

This rearrangement joins TRBV6-5 to TRBJ2-2, with 10 bases matching TRBD1. Germline V lookup: CDR1 MNHEY, CDR2 SVGAGI. The CDR3 runs 15 residues. J was trimmed by 1 base and V by 7 bases; bases with no gene match: 3. DNA of the CDR3: TGTGCCAGCAAGCGGACAGGGGGGAACACCGGGGAGCTGTTTTTT. Amino acids: CASKRTGGNTGELFF.